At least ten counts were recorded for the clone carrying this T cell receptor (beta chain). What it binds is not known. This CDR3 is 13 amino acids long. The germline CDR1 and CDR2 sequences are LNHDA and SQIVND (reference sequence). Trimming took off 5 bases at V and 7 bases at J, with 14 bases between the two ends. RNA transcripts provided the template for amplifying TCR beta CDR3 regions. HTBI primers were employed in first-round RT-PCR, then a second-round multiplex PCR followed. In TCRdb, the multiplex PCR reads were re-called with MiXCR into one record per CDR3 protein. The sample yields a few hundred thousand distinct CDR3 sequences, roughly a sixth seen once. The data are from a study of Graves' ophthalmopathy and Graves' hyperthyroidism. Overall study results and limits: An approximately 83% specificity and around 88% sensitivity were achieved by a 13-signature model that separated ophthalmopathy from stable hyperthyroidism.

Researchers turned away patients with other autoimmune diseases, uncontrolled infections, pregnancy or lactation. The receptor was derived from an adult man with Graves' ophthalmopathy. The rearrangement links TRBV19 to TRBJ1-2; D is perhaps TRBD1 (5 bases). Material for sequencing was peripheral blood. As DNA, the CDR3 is TGTGCCAGTAGTGAGGAGGGGCGTCTTGGCTACACCTTC. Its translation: CASSEEGRLGYTF.